This T cell receptor (beta chain) was observed in a study of Tregs in tolerant kidney transplant recipients. Profiled with immunoSEQ multiplex PCR; TCRdb holds only in-frame clones, not every one. The sample yields 60,000 to 65,000 clones, 98% seen once. This clonotype originated in a human donor who received a combined kidney and bone marrow transplant. Here the sequenced sample was Tregs from blood, taken before the transplant.

The CDR3 DNA reads as TGTGCCAGCAGTGAAGCGCTTCAAGCGGGACCGCCCACCGGGGAGCTGTTTTTT. Encoded protein: CASSEALQAGPPTGELFF. This sequence joins TRBV2 and TRBJ2-2; TRBD2 matches at 7 bases. The CDR3 is 18 residues long. From germline, CDR1 is SNHLY and CDR2 FYNNEI. The V segment lost 0 bases and the J segment 4 bases; nucleotides outside the gene matches: 11.